The entry that follows covers one TCR beta chain sequence. Germline loops: CDR1 MGHRA, CDR2 YSYEKL. Between the trimmed V and J ends, which lost 5 bases and 5 bases, there was a span of 18 bases. This CDR3 has 15 amino acids. This sample stems from a study of cytomegalovirus exposure and HLA in healthy donors. The PCR made use of 60 Vbeta and 13 Jbeta primers. Here immunoSEQ multiplex PCR was the method, and the copy in TCRdb shows in-frame clones only, minus some. This sample yields 150,000 to 170,000 clones, of which about four fifths are seen a single time; 2.8% belongs to the top ten. This TCR came from a man aged 18 to 35 in good health and CMV-seronegative. The source material was PBMCs. V gene TRBV4-1 combines with J gene TRBJ1-1; a weak D match, TRBD1 (5 bases). For the CDR3, the DNA is TGCGCCAGCAGCTTTATAGTGCCAGGGATTACTGAAGCTTTCTTT. It yields the protein CASSFIVPGITEAFF.